This is a list of T cell receptor beta chains from one sample in a study of cytomegalovirus exposure and HLA in healthy donors. The assay was immunoSEQ multiplex PCR, and TCRdb's table has in-frame clones only and misses some. The profile shows tens of thousands of clones, 10% of them singletons. The sequencing sample was made of PBMCs. The receptors here all came from a man between 60 and 75 years old in good health and CMV-seropositive. The CDR3 runs from the conserved cysteine through the conserved F or W. A D gene is named only where the DNA matches it firmly. Clone size is given for some rows only: seen once, a few or many times, or a class if the clone is expanded.

>NA|TRBJ2-2|TRBV19|NA
CASSIEAGYTGELFF
TGTGCCAGTAGTATAGAGGCGGGGTACACCGGGGAGCTGTTTTTT
>NA|TRBJ1-3|TRBV10-3|NA
CAIRDFGGGNTIYF
TGTGCCATCAGAGACTTCGGGGGAGGAAACACCATATATTTT
>NA|TRBJ2-3|TRBV30|few
CAWSLTNSPDTQYF
TGTGCCTGGAGTCTAACTAATAGCCCAGATACGCAGTATTTT
>TRBD1|TRBJ1-2|TRBV28|NA
CASSSTGVPAGYTF
TGTGCCAGCAGTTCCACAGGGGTGCCGGCTGGCTACACCTTC
>TRBD2|TRBJ2-7|TRBV28|few
CASRTTGETSGYEQYF
TGTGCCAGCAGGACTACCGGGGAGACTAGCGGCTACGAGCAGTACTTC
>NA|TRBJ1-2|TRBV6-5|few
CASKQPTNNYGYTF
TGTGCCAGCAAACAGCCAACCAATAACTATGGCTACACCTTC
>TRBD1|TRBJ1-4|TRBV4-1|few
CASSQNDRGQGEKLFF
TGCGCCAGCAGCCAAAACGACAGGGGGCAGGGTGAAAAACTGTTTTTT
>TRBD1|TRBJ1-2|TRBV15|NA
CATSITGDGYTF
TGTGCCACCAGCATCACAGGGGACGGCTACACCTTC
>NA|TRBJ1-3|TRBV28|NA
CASSWRDRAGNTIYF
TGTGCCAGCAGTTGGAGGGACCGTGCCGGAAACACCATATATTTT
>NA|TRBJ2-2|TRBV19|few
CASRTYGGGELFF
TGTGCCAGTAGAACCTACGGGGGCGGGGAGCTGTTTTTT
>TRBD2|TRBJ2-3|TRBV19|few
CASSLRLAGLTDTQYF
TGTGCCAGTAGTCTTCGACTAGCGGGCCTCACAGATACGCAGTATTTT
>NA|TRBJ2-7|TRBV4-2|few
CASSQLRSSYEQYF
TGTGCCAGCAGCCAACTCCGGAGCTCCTACGAGCAGTACTTC
>NA|TRBJ2-5|TRBV14|NA
CASSQDPAASTQYF
TGTGCCAGCAGCCAAGATCCAGCGGCCTCAACCCAGTACTTC
>TRBD2|TRBJ2-2|TRBV10-3|few
CAIKPGLAGGNTGELFF
TGTGCCATCAAACCGGGACTAGCGGGAGGGAACACCGGGGAGCTGTTTTTT
>NA|TRBJ2-5|TRBV29-1|few
CSVETVQIEGPETQYF
TGCAGCGTTGAGACTGTTCAAATCGAGGGCCCGGAGACCCAGTACTTC
>NA|TRBJ1-5|TRBV25-1|few
CASSAGGNSNQPQHF
TGTGCCAGCAGTGCTGGGGGCAATAGCAATCAGCCCCAGCATTTT
>NA|TRBJ2-1|TRBV2|NA
CASSGTLYNEQFF
TGTGCCAGCAGCGGGACTCTCTACAATGAGCAGTTCTTC
>TRBD2|TRBJ2-5|TRBV11-2|few
CASSLGLAGGRSQYF
TGTGCCAGCAGCTTAGGGCTAGCGGGAGGGAGGTCCCAGTACTTC
>TRBD1|TRBJ1-2|TRBV15|few
CATSRDPGQGSGGYTF
TGTGCCACCAGCAGAGATCCCGGACAGGGGAGTGGTGGCTACACCTTC
>TRBD1|TRBJ1-1|TRBV7-8|NA
CASSLGTADRVPFF
TGTGCCAGCAGCTTAGGAACTGCAGACAGGGTACCTTTCTTT
>TRBD2|TRBJ2-3|TRBV15|NA
CATSGGTSGRGTDTQYF
TGTGCCACCAGCGGGGGGACTAGCGGGAGGGGGACAGATACGCAGTATTTT
>TRBD1|TRBJ2-3|TRBV19|NA
CASRTSGGNTDTQYF
TGTGCCAGTAGAACATCAGGGGGTAACACAGATACGCAGTATTTT
>NA|TRBJ1-1|TRBV18|few
CASSLRRGRGDTEAFF
TGTGCCAGCTCCCTTCGGCGGGGGAGGGGAGACACTGAAGCTTTCTTT
>NA|TRBJ1-1|TRBV2|NA
CASTLRAEAFF
TGTGCCAGTACCTTGCGGGCTGAAGCTTTCTTT
>NA|TRBJ1-5|TRBV28|NA
CASSGGLGGNQPQHF
TGTGCCAGCAGCGGGGGATTGGGCGGCAATCAGCCCCAGCATTTT
>TRBD2|TRBJ2-3|TRBV30|NA
CAWSGLAGGILSTDTQYF
TGTGCCTGGAGTGGACTAGCGGGAGGCATATTAAGCACAGATACGCAGTATTTT
>TRBD1|TRBJ1-5|TRBV27|few
CASGNSDRGNQPQHF
TGTGCCAGCGGTAACTCCGACAGGGGCAATCAGCCCCAGCATTTT
>NA|TRBJ2-2|TRBV4-2|NA
CASSPPSESGELFF
TGTGCCAGCAGCCCCCCTAGCGAAAGCGGGGAGCTGTTTTTT
>NA|TRBJ1-2|TRBV10-2|NA
CASSESFGWYGYTF
TGCGCCAGCAGTGAGTCGTTCGGGTGGTATGGCTACACCTTC
>TRBD1|TRBJ2-3|TRBV11-2|few
CASSGGQKGTDTQYF
TGTGCCAGCAGCGGGGGACAGAAAGGCACAGATACGCAGTATTTT
>NA|TRBJ2-3|TRBV18|NA
CASSPRPQEARGDTQYF
TGTGCCAGCTCACCACGCCCCCAGGAAGCCCGGGGAGATACGCAGTATTTT
>NA|TRBJ1-1|TRBV6-5|few
CASSYNVGQITEAFF
TGTGCCAGCAGTTACAATGTAGGACAGATCACTGAAGCTTTCTTT
>NA|TRBJ2-5|TRBV11-2|NA
CASRVLGPIQETQYF
TGTGCCAGCAGGGTCTTGGGGCCGATCCAAGAGACCCAGTACTTC
>NA|TRBJ1-4|TRBV28|NA
CASNAGNEKLFF
TGTGCCAGCAACGCGGGGAATGAAAAACTGTTTTTT
>NA|TRBJ2-3|TRBV11-3|few
CASSSLSSTDTQYF
TGTGCCAGCAGCTCCCTTTCTTCCACAGATACGCAGTATTTT
>NA|TRBJ1-4|TRBV4-1|few
CASSPDLADEKLFF
TGCGCCAGCAGCCCAGATCTCGCGGATGAAAAACTGTTTTTT
>NA|TRBJ1-2|TRBV30|few
CAWIGRGYTF
TGTGCCTGGATAGGGAGGGGCTACACCTTC
>TRBD1|TRBJ1-4|TRBV5-8|few
CASSSNRAGGEKLFF
TGTGCCAGCAGCTCCAACAGGGCAGGGGGTGAAAAACTGTTTTTT
>NA|TRBJ1-1|TRBV19|few
CASSFRQLNTEAFF
TGTGCCAGTAGTTTCCGACAGCTGAACACTGAAGCTTTCTTT
>NA|TRBJ2-1|TRBV7-2|few
CASSLESVPSFF
TGTGCCAGCAGCTTAGAGTCGGTCCCCTCTTTCTTC
>TRBD2|TRBJ2-5|TRBV6-5|NA
CASSPTGGPQTQYF
TGTGCCAGCAGCCCTACGGGGGGGCCTCAGACCCAGTACTTC
>TRBD1|TRBJ1-3|TRBV6-5|NA
CASSPTGTSGNTIYF
TGTGCCAGCAGTCCGACAGGGACCTCTGGAAACACCATATATTTT
>TRBD2|TRBJ2-3|TRBV10-3|NA
CAISLGTSGRFDTQYF
TGTGCCATCAGCCTCGGGACTAGCGGGAGGTTTGATACGCAGTATTTT
>NA|TRBJ2-6|TRBV28|many
CASSLSAVANVLTF
TGTGCCAGCAGTTTATCAGCGGTCGCCAACGTCCTGACTTTC
>TRBD1|TRBJ1-6|TRBV7-9|NA
CASNRGDNSPLHF
TGTGCCAGCAACAGGGGCGATAATTCACCCCTCCACTTT
>TRBD1|TRBJ2-5|TRBV5-1|NA
CASSLLGQGAILETQYF
TGCGCCAGCAGCTTGCTGGGACAGGGGGCGATATTAGAGACCCAGTACTTC
>TRBD2|TRBJ2-3|TRBV7-2|NA
CASQGASGRAFTDTQYF
TGTGCCTCCCAGGGGGCTAGCGGGAGGGCCTTCACAGATACGCAGTATTTT
>TRBD2|TRBJ2-5|TRBV4-1|NA
CASSPTSGVVQETQYF
TGCGCCAGCAGCCCTACTAGCGGGGTGGTTCAAGAGACCCAGTACTTC
>NA|TRBJ1-6|TRBV30|few
CAWSVGWASSYNSPLHF
TGTGCCTGGAGTGTAGGATGGGCAAGCTCCTATAATTCACCCCTCCACTTT
>NA|TRBJ1-6|TRBV19|NA
CATRPGGSYNSPLHF
TGTGCCACTCGCCCCGGAGGGTCCTATAATTCACCCCTCCACTTT
>TRBD1|TRBJ2-3|TRBV19|NA
CASVSGTGRDTQYF
TGTGCCAGTGTTTCCGGGACAGGGCGGGATACGCAGTATTTT
>TRBD2|TRBJ2-2|TRBV5-4|few
CASSLAGRTGELFF
TGTGCCAGCAGCTTAGCGGGGCGAACCGGGGAGCTGTTTTTT
>NA|TRBJ1-3|TRBV5-1|few
CASSLAGASPNTIYF
TGCGCCAGCAGCTTGGCAGGGGCGTCACCAAACACCATATATTTT
>TRBD1|TRBJ2-7|TRBV28|NA
CASSRGQGREQYF
TGTGCCAGCAGCCGAGGACAGGGCCGCGAGCAGTACTTC
>TRBD1|TRBJ2-3|TRBV6-5|NA
CASSTDRGRLGTQYF
TGTGCCAGCAGTACAGACAGGGGGCGCTTGGGTACGCAGTATTTT
>NA|TRBJ1-1|TRBV14|NA
CASSQAFEAFF
TGTGCCAGCAGCCAAGCTTTTGAAGCTTTCTTT
>NA|TRBJ1-1|TRBV11-2|few
CASSLGTDTEAFF
TGTGCCAGCAGCTTAGGGACAGACACTGAAGCTTTCTTT
>TRBD1|TRBJ1-5|TRBV2|many
CASSDATGNQPQHF
TGTGCCAGCAGTGACGCGACAGGGAATCAGCCCCAGCATTTT
>NA|TRBJ2-1|TRBV7-3|NA
CASSKTGDSYNEQFF
TGTGCCAGCAGCAAGACGGGGGACTCCTACAATGAGCAGTTCTTC